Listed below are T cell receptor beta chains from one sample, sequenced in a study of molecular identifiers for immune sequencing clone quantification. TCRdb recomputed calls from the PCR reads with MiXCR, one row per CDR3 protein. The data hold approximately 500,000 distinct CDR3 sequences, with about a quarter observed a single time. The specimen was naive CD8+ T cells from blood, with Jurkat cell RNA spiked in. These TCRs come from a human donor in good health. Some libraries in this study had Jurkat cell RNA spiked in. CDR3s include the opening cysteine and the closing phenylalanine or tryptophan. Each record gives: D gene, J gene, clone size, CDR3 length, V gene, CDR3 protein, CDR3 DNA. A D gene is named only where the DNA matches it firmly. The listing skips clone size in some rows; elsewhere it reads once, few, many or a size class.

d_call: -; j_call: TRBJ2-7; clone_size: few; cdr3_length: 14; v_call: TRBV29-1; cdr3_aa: CSVEGTAHSYEQYF; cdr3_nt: TGCAGCGTTGAAGGGACAGCCCACTCCTACGAGCAGTACTTC
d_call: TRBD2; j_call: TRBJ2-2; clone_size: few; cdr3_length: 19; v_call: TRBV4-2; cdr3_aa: CASSPYSGLAGGVAGELFF; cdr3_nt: TGTGCCAGCAGCCCCTACAGCGGACTAGCGGGAGGAGTTGCCGGGGAGCTGTTTTTT
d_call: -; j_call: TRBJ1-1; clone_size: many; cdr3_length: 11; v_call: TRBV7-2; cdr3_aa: CASSPDREAFF; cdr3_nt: TGTGCCAGCAGCCCAGACAGGGAAGCTTTCTTT
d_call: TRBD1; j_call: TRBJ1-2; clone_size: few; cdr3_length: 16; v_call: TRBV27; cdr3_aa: CASSLSGQGVNYGYTF; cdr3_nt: TGTGCCAGCAGTTTATCGGGACAGGGTGTAAACTATGGCTACACCTTC
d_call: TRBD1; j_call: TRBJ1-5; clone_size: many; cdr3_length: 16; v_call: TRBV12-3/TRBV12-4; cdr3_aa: CASSSDRVGSNQPQHF; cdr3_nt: TGTGCCAGCAGTTCTGACAGGGTAGGGAGCAATCAGCCCCAGCATTTT
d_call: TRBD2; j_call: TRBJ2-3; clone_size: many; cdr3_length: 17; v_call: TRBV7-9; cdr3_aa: CASSPQVLADITDTQYF; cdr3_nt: TGTGCCAGCAGTCCCCAGGTACTAGCGGACATCACAGATACGCAGTATTTT
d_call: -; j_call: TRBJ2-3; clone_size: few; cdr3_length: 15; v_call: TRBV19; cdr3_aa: CASSMAQFSTDTQYF; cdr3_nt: TGTGCCAGTAGTATGGCACAATTTAGCACAGATACGCAGTATTTT
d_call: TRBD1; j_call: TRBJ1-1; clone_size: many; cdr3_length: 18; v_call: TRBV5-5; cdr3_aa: CASSLTQPEGGENTEAFF; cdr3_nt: TGTGCCAGCAGCTTGACCCAACCGGAAGGGGGCGAGAACACTGAAGCTTTCTTT
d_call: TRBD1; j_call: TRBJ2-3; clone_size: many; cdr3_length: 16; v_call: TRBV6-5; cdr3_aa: CASFSSGTGSTDTQYF; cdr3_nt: TGTGCCAGTTTCTCCTCCGGGACAGGGAGCACAGATACGCAGTATTTT
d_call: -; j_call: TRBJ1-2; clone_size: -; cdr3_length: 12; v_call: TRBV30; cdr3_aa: CAWKGDTYGYTF; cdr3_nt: TGTGCCTGGAAGGGGGACACCTATGGCTACACCTTC
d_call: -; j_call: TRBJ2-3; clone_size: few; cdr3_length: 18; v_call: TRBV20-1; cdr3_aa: CSARDRALGDSSTDTQYF; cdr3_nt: TGCAGTGCTAGAGATAGGGCCCTGGGCGATTCTAGCACAGATACGCAGTATTTT
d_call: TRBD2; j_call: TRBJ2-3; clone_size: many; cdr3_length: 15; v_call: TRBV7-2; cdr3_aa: CASSMTSGGADTQYF; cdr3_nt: TGTGCCAGCAGCATGACTAGCGGGGGGGCTGATACGCAGTATTTT
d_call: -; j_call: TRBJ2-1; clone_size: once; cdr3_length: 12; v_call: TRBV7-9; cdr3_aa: CASSFQSNEQFF; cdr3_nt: TGTGCCAGCAGCTTCCAGTCCAATGAGCAGTTCTTC
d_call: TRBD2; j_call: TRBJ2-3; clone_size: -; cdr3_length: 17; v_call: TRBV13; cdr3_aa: CASSLVTSGASTDTQYF; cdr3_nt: TGTGCCAGCAGCTTAGTGACTAGCGGAGCTAGCACAGATACGCAGTATTTT
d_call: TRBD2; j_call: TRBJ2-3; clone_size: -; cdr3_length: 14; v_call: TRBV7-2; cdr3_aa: CASSLSGNTDTQYF; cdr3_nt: TGTGCCAGCAGCTTAAGCGGGAACACAGATACGCAGTATTTT
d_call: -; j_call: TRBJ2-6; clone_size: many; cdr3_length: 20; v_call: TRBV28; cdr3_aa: CASSSSSDVLWGSGANVLTF; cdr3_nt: TGTGCCAGCAGTTCCTCGTCAGACGTCTTGTGGGGGTCTGGGGCCAACGTCCTGACTTTC
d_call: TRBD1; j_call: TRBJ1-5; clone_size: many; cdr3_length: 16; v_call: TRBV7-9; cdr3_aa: CASSHTGGSVNQPQHF; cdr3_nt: TGTGCCAGCAGCCACACAGGGGGCAGCGTCAATCAGCCCCAGCATTTT
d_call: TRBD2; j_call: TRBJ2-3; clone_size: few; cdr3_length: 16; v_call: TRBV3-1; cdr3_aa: CASSQELSGMTDTQYF; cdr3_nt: TGTGCCAGCAGCCAAGAACTCAGCGGGATGACAGATACGCAGTATTTT
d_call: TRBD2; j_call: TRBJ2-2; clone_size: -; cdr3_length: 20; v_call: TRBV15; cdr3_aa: CASSRVPKLYSGSNTGELVF; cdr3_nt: TGTGCCTCCAGCAGAGTCCCTAAGCTGTATAGCGGGTCGAACACCGGGGAGCTGGTTTTT
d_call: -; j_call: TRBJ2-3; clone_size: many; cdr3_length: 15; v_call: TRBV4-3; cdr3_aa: CASSQDASDTDTQYF; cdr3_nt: TGCGCCAGCAGCCAAGATGCGAGCGACACAGATACGCAGTATTTT
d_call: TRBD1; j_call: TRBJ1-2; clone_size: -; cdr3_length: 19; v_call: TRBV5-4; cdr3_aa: CASSWGTAIVYRTHYGYTF; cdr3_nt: TGTGCCAGCAGCTGGGGGACAGCCATCGTCTATCGAACCCACTATGGCTACACCTTC
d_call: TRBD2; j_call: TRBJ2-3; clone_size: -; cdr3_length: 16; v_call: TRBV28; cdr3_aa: CASTRVFPSGRDTQYF; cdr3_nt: TGTGCCAGCACCCGAGTTTTCCCTAGCGGGAGAGATACGCAGTATTTT